The rows below give T cell receptor beta chains drawn from one sample of a study of cytomegalovirus exposure and HLA in healthy donors. Here immunoSEQ multiplex PCR was the method, and the copy in TCRdb shows in-frame clones only, minus some. Of just over 200,000 clones listed, 65% to 85% are singletons. Sequencing was done on a sample of PBMCs. Source of these receptors: a man between 45 and 60 years old in good health and CMV-seronegative. Both conserved end residues are part of each CDR3. D genes are given only for firm matches. Where a row states a size, it is once, few, many or the class of an expanded clone; other rows omit it.

size: NA; J: TRBJ1-1; D: NA; V: TRBV19; DNA: TGTGCCAGTAGTACCCCGGGGGGAAAAATGAACACTGAAGCTTTCTTT; CDR3: CASSTPGGKMNTEAFF
size: NA; J: TRBJ2-7; D: TRBD2; V: TRBV6-1; DNA: TGTGCCAGCAGTGAAGGCGGGAGCACCTACGAGCAGTACTTC; CDR3: CASSEGGSTYEQYF
size: NA; J: TRBJ1-4; D: NA; V: TRBV10-1; DNA: TGCGCCAGCAGTGAGTCAGGCAGGGGCGAAAAACTGTTTTTT; CDR3: CASSESGRGEKLFF
size: NA; J: TRBJ1-1; D: TRBD1; V: TRBV9; DNA: TGTGCCAGCAGCGTAGCTGGGGACAGGACATACACTGAAGCTTTCTTT; CDR3: CASSVAGDRTYTEAFF
size: NA; J: TRBJ2-3; D: NA; V: TRBV21-1; DNA: TGTGCCAGCAGCAATGAAGAAGGGGGCGTCACAGATACGCAGTATTTT; CDR3: CASSNEEGGVTDTQYF
size: many; J: TRBJ1-1; D: NA; V: TRBV7-9; DNA: TGTGCCAGCAGCTTAGGGTCGGTGAACACTGAAGCTTTCTTT; CDR3: CASSLGSVNTEAFF
size: once; J: TRBJ2-1; D: NA; V: TRBV30; DNA: TGTGCCTGGAGTGCCCAATCGAGGGGGACGGTCCCCTACAATGAGCAGTTCTTC; CDR3: CAWSAQSRGTVPYNEQFF
size: NA; J: TRBJ1-5; D: NA; V: TRBV5-6; DNA: TGTGCCAGCAGCTGGGCAGGGTCTGATCAGCCCCAGCATTTT; CDR3: CASSWAGSDQPQHF
size: NA; J: TRBJ2-2; D: NA; V: TRBV10-1; DNA: TGCGCCAGCAGTGAGGGGTTAGCGGCCTTCACCGGGGAGCTGTTTTTT; CDR3: CASSEGLAAFTGELFF
size: NA; J: TRBJ2-6; D: TRBD1; V: TRBV5-1; DNA: TGCGCCAGCAGCAGGGACAGCAGCTCTGGGGCCAACGTCCTGACTTTC; CDR3: CASSRDSSSGANVLTF
size: NA; J: TRBJ1-3; D: TRBD1; V: TRBV28; DNA: TGTGCCAGCAGTTTAAGTGGACAGGGATCTGGAAACACCATATATTTT; CDR3: CASSLSGQGSGNTIYF
size: NA; J: TRBJ2-7; D: TRBD1; V: TRBV30; DNA: TGTGCCTGGAGTCCGACAGGGGAATACGAGCAGTACTTC; CDR3: CAWSPTGEYEQYF
size: NA; J: TRBJ2-7; D: TRBD2; V: TRBV6-5; DNA: TGTGCCAGCACCAACGGCGCGGGAGGTTCGGTCGAGCAGTACTTC; CDR3: CASTNGAGGSVEQYF
size: NA; J: TRBJ2-5; D: NA; V: TRBV9; DNA: TGTGCCAGCAGCGTAATCAGTCAAGAGACCCAGTACTTC; CDR3: CASSVISQETQYF
size: NA; J: TRBJ1-2; D: NA; V: TRBV6-1; DNA: TGTGCCAGCAGTCCGACATTGAACTATGGCTACACCTTC; CDR3: CASSPTLNYGYTF
size: NA; J: TRBJ2-7; D: TRBD2; V: TRBV15; DNA: TGTGCCACCAGCAGAGATTATTGGAGCGGGGGAGGTAACGAGCAGTACTTC; CDR3: CATSRDYWSGGGNEQYF
size: NA; J: TRBJ2-5; D: NA; V: TRBV21-1; DNA: TGTGCCATCGATCGGACAGGGAAGGCGGGCCAAGAGACCCAGTACTTC; CDR3: CAIDRTGKAGQETQYF
size: NA; J: TRBJ2-7; D: NA; V: TRBV7-9; DNA: TGTGCCAGCAGCTTAAAGGGGGCGGGAAACGAGCAGTACTTC; CDR3: CASSLKGAGNEQYF
size: NA; J: TRBJ2-7; D: NA; V: TRBV5-1; DNA: TGCGCCAGCAGCTTGGGCCAGGGGATGAACGAGCAGTACTTC; CDR3: CASSLGQGMNEQYF
size: NA; J: TRBJ1-5; D: NA; V: TRBV18; DNA: TGTGCCAGCTCACCCGCAGGCAGCAATCAGCCCCAGCATTTT; CDR3: CASSPAGSNQPQHF
size: NA; J: TRBJ2-5; D: NA; V: TRBV19; DNA: TGTGCCAGTAGTATTGGGGGAGGACAAGAGACCCAGTACTTC; CDR3: CASSIGGGQETQYF
size: NA; J: TRBJ2-3; D: NA; V: TRBV7-3; DNA: TGTGCCAGCAGCTCTGGACAGAGGGGGACAGATACGCAGTATTTT; CDR3: CASSSGQRGTDTQYF
size: NA; J: TRBJ1-2; D: NA; V: TRBV6-5; DNA: TGTGCCAGCCGGCGGGACCACGGATCCAATGGCTACACCTTC; CDR3: CASRRDHGSNGYTF